This T cell receptor (beta chain) was obtained from a study of CD8 T cells in ankylosing spondylitis. This clonotype has more than one count but fewer than ten. Its specificity is unknown. The study, taken as a whole, reports: Seemingly characteristic of ankylosing spondylitis blood was a TCR beta motif consisting of about 8 highly homologous variants.

TCRdb reprocessed the 5' RACE reads via MiXCR and lists one record per CDR3 protein. Of roughly 370,000 distinct CDR3 sequences detected, 20% to 25% appear once; the ten largest clones hold about 16%. Germline V gene data show CDR1 as MNHNS and CDR2 as SASEGT. Trimming removed 9 bases from V and 3 bases from J; junction bases left unmatched: 7. This CDR3 is built from 14 residues. The sample taken for sequencing was blood, either unsorted or a sorted T cell fraction (not recorded which). The source is a male donor with ankylosing spondylitis. V usage is TRBV6-1 and J usage is TRBJ1-4; TRBD1 matches 7 bases. Here the CDR3 DNA reads TGTGCCAGGGGCGTGACAGGGTCTAATGAAAAACTGTTTTTT. This encodes CARGVTGSNEKLFF.